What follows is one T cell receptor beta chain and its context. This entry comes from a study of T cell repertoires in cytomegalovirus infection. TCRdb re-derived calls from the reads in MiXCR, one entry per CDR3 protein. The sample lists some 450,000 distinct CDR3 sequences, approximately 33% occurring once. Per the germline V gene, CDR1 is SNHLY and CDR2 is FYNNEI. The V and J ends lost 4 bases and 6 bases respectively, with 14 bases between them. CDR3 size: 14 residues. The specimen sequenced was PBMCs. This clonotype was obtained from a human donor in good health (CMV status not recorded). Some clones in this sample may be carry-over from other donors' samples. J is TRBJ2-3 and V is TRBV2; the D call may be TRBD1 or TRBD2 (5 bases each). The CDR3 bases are TGTGCCAGCAGTGTATCGAATGGGGGTGATACGCAGTATTTT. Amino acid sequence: CASSVSNGGDTQYF.